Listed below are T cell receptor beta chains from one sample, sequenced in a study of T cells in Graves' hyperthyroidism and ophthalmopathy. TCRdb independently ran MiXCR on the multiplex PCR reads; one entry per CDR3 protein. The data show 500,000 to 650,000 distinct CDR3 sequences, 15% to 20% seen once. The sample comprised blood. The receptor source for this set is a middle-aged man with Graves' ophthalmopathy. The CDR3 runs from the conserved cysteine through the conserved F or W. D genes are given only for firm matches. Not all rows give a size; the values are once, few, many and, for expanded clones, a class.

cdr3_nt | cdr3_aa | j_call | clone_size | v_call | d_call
TGTGCCAGCAGCCAAGAACGATGGGTTGGCTACACCTTC | CASSQERWVGYTF | TRBJ1-2 | NA | TRBV14 | NA
TGTGCCACCAGCAGAGGTAGCGGGAGATTCTCCTACAATGAGCAGTTCTTC | CATSRGSGRFSYNEQFF | TRBJ2-1 | NA | TRBV15 | TRBD2
TGTGCCAGCAGCCACGCAGGGGGCTGGAGCTCTGGAAACACCATATATTTT | CASSHAGGWSSGNTIYF | TRBJ1-3 | NA | TRBV14 | TRBD1
TGTGCCAGCAGCCCCTCGGGGGCCCTCGAAAAACTGTTTTTT | CASSPSGALEKLFF | TRBJ1-4 | few | TRBV7-9 | NA
TGTGCCAGTGAATCCGTTAGTACAGCATGGAACACTGAAGCTTTCTTT | CASESVSTAWNTEAFF | TRBJ1-1 | few | TRBV19 | NA
TGTGCCAGCAGCTTTGGGGTGAATCCCGATGAGCAGTTCTTC | CASSFGVNPDEQFF | TRBJ2-1 | many | TRBV7-8 | NA
TGTGCCAGCAGCCGAAAGACAGGGGAGCTATCCAATGAGCAGTTCTTC | CASSRKTGELSNEQFF | TRBJ2-1 | NA | TRBV7-3 | TRBD1
TGTGCCAGCCGAAACGGGGGAGTGGGCAATCAGCCCCAGCATTTT | CASRNGGVGNQPQHF | TRBJ1-5 | few | TRBV19 | NA
TGTGCCAGCAGCTTAGAGGGGAATCATTCACCCCTCCACTTT | CASSLEGNHSPLHF | TRBJ1-6 | few | TRBV7-9 | NA
TGCAGTGCTAGGCCCCCGCACGGACGTTACGAGCAGTACTTC | CSARPPHGRYEQYF | TRBJ2-7 | few | TRBV20-1 | NA
TGCGCCAGCAGCTTGGCAGGGCAAGACTATGGCTACACCTTC | CASSLAGQDYGYTF | TRBJ1-2 | many | TRBV5-1 | NA
TGTGCCAGCAGCGCCGGGGAGCAGGTATGGGGCTACACCTTC | CASSAGEQVWGYTF | TRBJ1-2 | NA | TRBV6-2/TRBV6-3 | NA
TGTGCCAGCACAGGGGGCGTTTCGAACACCGGGGAGCTGTTTTTT | CASTGGVSNTGELFF | TRBJ2-2 | NA | TRBV6-2/TRBV6-3 | TRBD1
TGCGCCAGCAGGGTAGCAGAGGACATTCAGTACTTC | CASRVAEDIQYF | TRBJ2-4 | NA | TRBV10-2 | NA
TGCGCCAGCAGCTTGGCAGCGGGAGTCAACACCGGGGAGCTGTTTTTT | CASSLAAGVNTGELFF | TRBJ2-2 | few | TRBV5-1 | TRBD2
TGCGCCAGCAGCTTGGGGGGGAATGGGAAAGGGAATGAAAAACTGTTTTTT | CASSLGGNGKGNEKLFF | TRBJ1-4 | many | TRBV5-1 | NA
TGTGCCAGCAGTTACTCGTTCGAGTACGAGCAGTACTTC | CASSYSFEYEQYF | TRBJ2-7 | many | TRBV6-6 | NA
TGCAGTGCTTACCGAGATCTAGCGGGGGGGCAAGAGACCCAGTACTTC | CSAYRDLAGGQETQYF | TRBJ2-5 | NA | TRBV20-1 | TRBD2
TGCGCCAGCAGCTACGGACAGGGCCTTGAAGCTTTCTTT | CASSYGQGLEAFF | TRBJ1-1 | many | TRBV5-1 | TRBD1
TGTGCCAGCAGCTTCCCGTCTAGCGGGCCTGCAGATACGCAGTATTTT | CASSFPSSGPADTQYF | TRBJ2-3 | many | TRBV7-2 | TRBD2
TGTGCCAGCAGCTTAACAACTAGCGGGGGCCGCCGACCCAGCACAGATACGCAGTATTTT | CASSLTTSGGRRPSTDTQYF | TRBJ2-3 | many | TRBV7-2 | TRBD2
TGCAGTGCTGGGACTAGCGGGAGGGCGTTAACTCTAGCCAAAAACATTCAGTACTTC | CSAGTSGRALTLAKNIQYF | TRBJ2-4 | NA | TRBV20-1 | TRBD2
TGTGCCACGTCCCGGGACGGAGATATCGTCGTCCTGACTTTC | CATSRDGDIVVLTF | TRBJ2-6 | NA | TRBV2 | NA
TGTGCCAGCAGCCAATCCGGGACTAGCGGGGCGGGCAATTACAATGAGCAGTTCTTC | CASSQSGTSGAGNYNEQFF | TRBJ2-1 | NA | TRBV4-2 | TRBD2
TGTGCCAGCAGTTCCGAACAGGGGTCCGAGCAGTACTTC | CASSSEQGSEQYF | TRBJ2-7 | many | TRBV6-1 | TRBD1
TGTGCCAGCAGCTTAAGGGCTAGCGGGAATGGTGAGCAGTACTTC | CASSLRASGNGEQYF | TRBJ2-7 | few | TRBV7-2 | TRBD2
TGTGCCAGCAGGGTTACAGGGAGGTCTACCAAAAACATTCAGTACTTC | CASRVTGRSTKNIQYF | TRBJ2-4 | few | TRBV12-3/TRBV12-4 | NA
TGTGCCAGCAGTGAAGCCTACCTCTATGGCTACACCTTC | CASSEAYLYGYTF | TRBJ1-2 | few | TRBV6-1 | NA
TGTGCCAGCAGCTTGGCCCGAAAACGGGGCGTCACCGGGGAGCTGTTTTTT | CASSLARKRGVTGELFF | TRBJ2-2 | NA | TRBV5-4 | NA
TGTGCCAGCAGCGTAGTAGCGGGGGGTCAAGAGACCCAGTACTTC | CASSVVAGGQETQYF | TRBJ2-5 | NA | TRBV9 | TRBD2
TGTGCCAGCGTACAGGGGGTGGCCTACAATGAGCAGTTCTTC | CASVQGVAYNEQFF | TRBJ2-1 | NA | TRBV6-2/TRBV6-3 | TRBD1
TGTGCCAGCAGTGAAATGCGGGGCTATGGCTACACCTTC | CASSEMRGYGYTF | TRBJ1-2 | few | TRBV2 | NA
TGTGCCAGCAGCTCGATCAGGGGGAACACTGAAGCTTTCTTT | CASSSIRGNTEAFF | TRBJ1-1 | few | TRBV7-9 | NA
TGTGCCAGCTCACCAGCTTACGGAGCGGGCGAGCAGTACTTC | CASSPAYGAGEQYF | TRBJ2-7 | few | TRBV18 | NA
TGCGCCAGCAGCCAAGTGACAGGGAGGTCCACAGATACGCAGTATTTT | CASSQVTGRSTDTQYF | TRBJ2-3 | few | TRBV4-1 | NA
TGCAGATTTGAAAGCGGGGAAGAGACCCAGTACTTC | CRFESGEETQYF | TRBJ2-5 | NA | TRBV20-1 | TRBD2
TGTGCCAGCAGTGAACCTCAGGGTAGGTTAAGCAATCAGCCCCAGCATTTT | CASSEPQGRLSNQPQHF | TRBJ1-5 | few | TRBV6-1 | NA
TGTGCCAGCAGCTCGAGACTAGCGGTTAGCACAGATACGCAGTATTTT | CASSSRLAVSTDTQYF | TRBJ2-3 | once | TRBV13 | TRBD2
TGCAGCGTTGCCTACAATGAGCAGTTCTTC | CSVAYNEQFF | TRBJ2-1 | few | TRBV29-1 | NA
TGTGCCAGCAGCTTACTACCTCCTAACGATGAGCAGTTCTTC | CASSLLPPNDEQFF | TRBJ2-1 | NA | TRBV6-2/TRBV6-3 | NA
TGTGCCAGCAGTTACGGCCTCTGGGGGTATAGCAATCAGCCCCAGCATTTT | CASSYGLWGYSNQPQHF | TRBJ1-5 | few | TRBV6-2/TRBV6-3 | NA